The 14 T cell receptor beta chains given below trace back to one sample, sequenced in a study of T cell responses to AZD1222 COVID-19 vaccine. Generated by immunoSEQ multiplex PCR, the TCRdb table keeps only in-frame clones and is missing some. The sample carries about 160,000 clones, approximately 90% recorded once. The material sequenced was peripheral blood, taken 28 days after the second AZD1222 dose. Every receptor here comes from an adult who received the AZD1222 COVID-19 vaccine.

The genes are TRBV18 and TRBJ1-2; 9 nucleotides agree with TRBD1. After removal of 6 bases from V and 1 base from J, the junction contained 9 bases not matched to a gene. CDR1 and CDR2 from the germline V gene are KGHSH and LQKENI. The CDR3 spans 16 residues. The CDR3 loop is CASSPTGGGFNYGYTF. CDR3 DNA: TGTGCCAGCTCTCCAACAGGGGGCGGATTTAACTATGGCTACACCTTC.

This chain's CDR3 is CASSPRPSNEKLFF. CDR3 coding DNA: TGCGCCAGCAGCCCTCGACCCTCTAATGAAAAACTGTTTTTT. This chain joins TRBV4-1 and TRBJ1-4; no firm D call. Germline-derived CDR1 and CDR2 are MGHRA and YSYEKL. With 4 bases removed from V and 3 bases from J, the gap between germline ends came to 9 bases. This CDR3 spans 14 amino acids.

The chain is built from TRBV18 and TRBJ1-4; maybe TRBD1 (6 bases). CDR3 length: 13 amino acids. Trimming shortened V by 4 bases and J by 4 bases, and 7 bases separated the two germline ends. CDR1 and CDR2 (germline): KGHSH, LQKENI. CDR3 protein: CASSQQGNEKLFF. In DNA form, the CDR3 reads TGTGCCAGCTCACAACAGGGTAATGAAAAACTGTTTTTT. Complete variable domain (other parts from reference TRBV18 and TRBJ1-4): NAGVMQNPRHLVRRRGQEARLRCSPMKGHSHVYWYRQLPEEGLKFMVYLQKENIIDESGMPKERFSAEFPKEGPSILRIQQVVRGDSAAYFCASSQQGNEKLFFGSGTQLSVL.

CDR3 in DNA: TGCGCCAGCAGTGAAAGTTCCGATCAGCCCCAGCATTTT. Translated: CASSESSDQPQHF. This rearrangement joins TRBV10-1 to TRBJ1-5; D not certain. Germline assignment: CDR1 WNHNN and CDR2 SYGVQD (reference sequence). The V end was cut by 3 bases, the J end by 5 bases, with 8 bases between. The CDR3 contains 13 residues.

The chain is built from TRBV5-8 and TRBJ1-5; TRBD1 is a possible D gene (6 bases). CDR1 and CDR2 (germline): SGHTS, YDEGEE. This CDR3 comprises 14 residues. V dropped 4 bases and J dropped 10 bases, with 18 bases sitting between them. The chain's CDR3 is CASSPDWGPSPQHF. The CDR3 DNA is TGTGCCAGCAGCCCCGACTGGGGGCCGAGTCCCCAGCATTTT.

This chain uses TRBV20-1 with TRBJ1-6, with unresolved D. Germline assignment: CDR1 DFQATT and CDR2 SNEGSKA (reference sequence). Deletions cut 3 bases from V and 9 bases from J, with 12 bases between. This CDR3 comprises 13 residues. The CDR3 reads CSASIQPASPLHF. In nucleotides, the CDR3 is TGCAGTGCTAGTATACAGCCGGCTTCACCCCTCCACTTT.

This chain links TRBV4-3 with TRBJ1-2; D ambiguous. The CDR3 runs to 16 residues. Germline V CDR1 and CDR2: LGHNA, YSLEER. V was trimmed by 3 bases and J by 0 bases, leaving 14 bases between them. CDR3 coding DNA: TGCGCCAGCAGCCAGTCGCCGAAACTCCCTAACTATGGCTACACCTTC. This encodes CASSQSPKLPNYGYTF.

This clone showed up just once. The chain combines TRBV7-8 with TRBJ1-4, with a possible D match to TRBD1 (6 bases). The ends were cut back, 10 bases at V and 6 bases at J, with 15 bases in the middle. There are 13 residues in the CDR3. In germline, CDR1 is SGHVS, CDR2 FQNEAQ. The CDR3 protein is CAIQGDPYEKLFF. In DNA, the CDR3 is TGTGCCATACAGGGAGACCCCTATGAAAAACTGTTTTTT.

The chain is built from TRBV30 and TRBJ1-6; D perhaps matches TRBD1 (6 bases). The CDR3 contains 11 residues. The V end lost 2 bases, the J end lost 14 bases, and 10 bases lay between the germline ends. The germline gives CDR1 GTSNPN, CDR2 SVGIG (reference sequence). CDR3 amino acids: CAWSSGTSLHF. In nucleotides, the CDR3 is TGTGCCTGGAGTTCCGGGACATCCCTCCACTTT. The full variable domain, rest sourced from reference TRBV30 and TRBJ1-6, is SQTIHQWPATLVQPVGSPLSLECTVEGTSNPNLYWYRQAAGRGLQLLFYSVGIGQISSEVPQNLSASRPQDRQFILSSKKLLLSDSGFYLCAWSSGTSLHFGNGTRLTVT.

The chain carries TRBV5-1 and TRBJ2-2, with no clear D. V was clipped by 4 bases and J by 3 bases, with 10 bases between them. This CDR3 has 14 residues. Germline V gene data show CDR1 as SGHRS and CDR2 as YFSETQ. The CDR3 loop reads CASSLRPDTGELFF. DNA for the CDR3: TGCGCCAGCAGCCTAAGACCAGACACCGGGGAGCTGTTTTTT.

The chain recombines TRBV5-6 with TRBJ2-7, with D perhaps TRBD1 (6 bases). V lost 5 bases, J lost 2 bases, and 17 bases lay in between. Per germline, CDR1 SGHDT and CDR2 YYEEEE. This CDR3 has 15 residues. The CDR3 loop is CASSPRDTGTYEQYF. The CDR3, as DNA: TGTGCCAGCAGTCCCAGGGACACCGGGACCTACGAGCAGTACTTC.

The chain links TRBV6-6 to TRBJ2-3; 7 positions agree with TRBD1. Trimming at V came to 1 base and at J to 3 bases, leaving 4 bases not matched to a gene. This CDR3 has 15 residues. Looked up from germline, CDR1 is MNHNY and CDR2 is SVGAGI (reference sequence). The CDR3 coding sequence is TGTGCCAGCAGTTACTACCGACAGGGAACAGATACGCAGTATTTT. Protein product: CASSYYRQGTDTQYF.

This rearrangement joins TRBV30 to TRBJ1-2; 10 nucleotides line up with TRBD1. There are 16 residues in the CDR3. Germline CDR1 and CDR2: GTSNPN and SVGIG (reference sequence). J gave up 8 bases and V 3 bases, and 15 bases lay outside the gene matches. The CDR3 reads CAWRRQGDRGAVGYTF. CDR3 DNA: TGTGCCTGGAGAAGACAGGGGGACAGGGGAGCGGTCGGCTACACCTTC.

The rearrangement joins TRBV2 to TRBJ1-5; D remains unclear. Germline CDR1 reads SNHLY; CDR2 reads FYNNEI. Trimming stripped 2 bases from V and 7 bases from J, with 12 bases between. The CDR3 contains 14 residues. This CDR3 reads CASSESSRDQPQHF. DNA of the CDR3: TGTGCCAGCAGTGAAAGTTCCAGAGACCAGCCCCAGCATTTT.